A single sample is the source of the 21 T cell receptor beta chains below, sequenced in a study of cytomegalovirus exposure and HLA in healthy donors. 13 Jbeta primers and 60 Vbeta primers were used for the PCR. TCRdb's table, derived via immunoSEQ multiplex PCR, lists solely in-frame clones and lacks some. The sample has about 150,000 clones, roughly 79% seen once. The sequenced sample consisted of PBMCs. These receptors originate from a male donor in good health and CMV-seronegative.

V and J are TRBV19 and TRBJ2-5; TRBD1 matches at 8 bases. The germline gives CDR1 LNHDA, CDR2 SQIVND (reference sequence). The CDR3 has 15 amino acids. Trimming cost V 4 bases and J 2 bases; bases outside gene matches: 6. The CDR3 spells CASSNGQGLQETQYF. In DNA, the CDR3 is TGTGCCAGTAGTAACGGACAGGGCCTTCAAGAGACCCAGTACTTC.

J is TRBJ2-2 and V is TRBV10-3, with 9 bases fitting TRBD2. This CDR3 is built from 15 residues. Losses at the gene ends were 6 bases for V and 4 bases for J; bases not matched to a gene: 6. Germline CDR1 reads ENHRY; CDR2 reads SYGVKD. The CDR3 loop is CAIRAAGGSTGELFF. DNA for the CDR3: TGTGCCATCAGGGCGGCGGGGGGGAGCACCGGGGAGCTGTTTTTT.

The chain couples TRBV11-2 to TRBJ2-3, with 8 nucleotides matching TRBD2. V dropped 5 bases and J dropped 4; count of bases not matched to a gene: 11. The CDR3 contains 16 residues. Germline-derived CDR1 and CDR2 are SGHAT and FQNNGV. CDR3 DNA: TGTGCCAGCAGCCAACTGGACGGGGGGGCATCAGATACGCAGTATTTT. This gives the protein CASSQLDGGASDTQYF.

The gene calls are TRBV7-6 and TRBJ2-2, with 7 bases aligning to TRBD2. V lost 10 bases to trimming and J lost 2 bases; unmatched junction nucleotides: 10. The CDR3 consists of 15 residues. Looked up from germline, CDR1 is SGHVS and CDR2 is FNYEAQ. The DNA for the CDR3 is TGTGCCATCTCGGGGAGGGGATTAAACACCGGGGAGCTGTTTTTT. Amino acid sequence: CAISGRGLNTGELFF.

The chain carries TRBV10-1 and TRBJ2-7; 9 bases fit TRBD1. The junction had 5 bases not matched to a gene; V was cut back by 6 bases and J by 2 bases. The V gene's germline CDR1 is WNHNN and CDR2 SYGVQD (reference sequence). The length of the CDR3 is 14 residues. In DNA form, the CDR3 reads TGCGCCAGCAGCGAAAGGGACAGGGCCTACGAGCAGTACTTC. Amino acid sequence: CASSERDRAYEQYF.

A word on this clone: This sample includes further DNA sequences coding for the same CDR3. The chain recombines TRBV30 with TRBJ1-4; TRBD1 agrees at 8 bases. Germline V gives CDR1 GTSNPN, CDR2 SVGIG (reference sequence). The junction had 2 bases not matched to a gene; V was cut back by 0 bases and J by 8 bases. This CDR3 has 13 amino acids. This CDR3 reads CAWSVQGGEKLFF. The CDR3 DNA reads as TGTGCCTGGAGTGTACAGGGGGGGGAAAAACTGTTTTTT.

The V gene is TRBV2, the J gene TRBJ2-5, with D possibly matching TRBD2 (6 bases). Near its end, the DNA agrees better with TRBJ2-7, so the J call may be wrong. This CDR3 contains 11 residues. CDR1 is SNHLY and CDR2 is FYNNEI in the germline V gene. The CDR3 nucleotides read TGTGCCAGCATGGACTACGGCGAGCAGTACTTC. It specifies CASMDYGEQYF.

V and J are TRBV6-6 and TRBJ1-6, with 12 bases identical to TRBD1. CDR3 length: 15 residues. The trim removed 2 bases at V and 9 bases at J, leaving 2 bases unmatched. Germline V gene data show CDR1 as MNHNY and CDR2 as SVGAGI (reference sequence). The CDR3 DNA is TGTGCCAGCAGTTACCGGGACAGGGGGCCTTCACCCCTCCACTTT. It translates to CASSYRDRGPSPLHF.

The chain links TRBV7-9 to TRBJ2-7; D might be TRBD1 (6 bases). Per germline, CDR1 SEHNR and CDR2 FQNEAQ (reference sequence). CDR3 length: 14 amino acids. V was shortened by 5 bases and J by 12 bases, with 23 bases between the two germline ends. The CDR3 loop reads CASSPTGQSGSAYF. The CDR3 DNA reads TGTGCCAGCAGCCCAACCGGACAGTCGGGAAGTGCGTACTTC.

This chain connects TRBV5-4 to TRBJ2-7, with TRBD2 matching over 9 bases. CDR3 length: 15 amino acids. Germline CDR1 and CDR2: SGHNT and YYREEE (reference sequence). The trim removed 0 bases at V and 5 bases at J, leaving 6 bases unmatched. In DNA form, the CDR3 reads TGTGCCAGCAGCTTGGAACCGGGACTAGCCCACGAGCAGTACTTC. It yields the protein CASSLEPGLAHEQYF.

The V gene is TRBV14, the J gene TRBJ2-7; a weak D match, TRBD1 (5 bases). The CDR3 sequence is 15 residues long. Germline CDR1 reads SGHDN; CDR2 reads FVKESK. Trimming removed 1 base from V and 1 base from J, with 11 bases in between. The CDR3 coding sequence is TGTGCCAGCAGCCAAGCTCAGGGAATTTCCTACGAGCAGTACTTC. Translating gives CASSQAQGISYEQYF.

V usage is TRBV6-6 and J usage is TRBJ2-7, with 7 positions matching TRBD1. Trimming took 0 bases from V and 2 from J; bases not matched to a gene: 4. The CDR3 runs to 15 residues. Germline V gene data show CDR1 as MNHNY and CDR2 as SVGAGI (reference sequence). The CDR3 DNA follows: TGTGCCAGCAGTTACTCCGGGACAGCCACCTACGAGCAGTACTTC. Translation: CASSYSGTATYEQYF.

The gene calls are TRBV10-2 and TRBJ2-2; 10 bases agree with TRBD1. With 10 bases clipped from V and 2 bases from J, the junction kept 4 bases outside the gene matches. CDR3 length: 14 residues. The germline V gene has CDR1 WSHSY and CDR2 SAAADI. The CDR3: CATTGGLNTGELFF. Written as DNA, the CDR3 is TGCGCCACGACAGGGGGCCTAAACACCGGGGAGCTGTTTTTT.

This rearrangement joins TRBV6-5 to TRBJ2-5, with a tentative D call TRBD2 (6 bases). The J call could be wrong; TRBJ2-7 is a better fit for the DNA end. Germline loops: CDR1 MNHEY, CDR2 SVGAGI. The CDR3 extends over 13 amino acids. The CDR3 DNA reads TGTGCCAGCAGTCGGGACTTCACCTACGAGCAGTACTTC. Its protein product is CASSRDFTYEQYF.

The chain is built from TRBV30 and TRBJ1-5; D unclear. The germline gives CDR1 GTSNPN, CDR2 SVGIG (reference sequence). This CDR3 spans 14 amino acids. Trimming left V 3 bases short and J 7 bases short, with 16 bases between. Here the CDR3 reads CAWRYSRRWQPQHF. CDR3 in DNA: TGTGCCTGGAGATACTCCCGGAGGTGGCAGCCCCAGCATTTT.

In its sample, this clone was seen once. The V call is TRBV5-4, the J call TRBJ2-7; no definite D call. The CDR3 has 12 residues. V was pared by 4 bases and J by 3 bases, with 8 bases between. Germline loops: CDR1 SGHNT, CDR2 YYREEE (reference sequence). CDR3 nucleotides: TGTGCCAGCAGCCCATCCGGCTACGAGCAGTACTTC. Its translation: CASSPSGYEQYF.

In this sample, this clone turned up once. V usage is TRBV9 and J usage is TRBJ2-2; D gene ambiguous. The CDR3 contains 15 residues. Trimming took 0 bases from V and 4 from J, leaving 10 bases between them. Per the germline V gene, CDR1 is SGDLS and CDR2 is YYNGEE. This CDR3 is CASSVERMGTGELFF. CDR3 DNA sequence: TGTGCCAGCAGCGTAGAGCGTATGGGCACCGGGGAGCTGTTTTTT.

Here the CDR3 reads CASSSYSGAYNEQFF. In nucleotides, the CDR3 is TGTGCCAGCAGCTCTTATAGCGGGGCCTACAATGAGCAGTTCTTC. This rearrangement joins TRBV7-2 to TRBJ2-1; 8 bases match TRBD2. In germline, CDR1 is SGHTA, CDR2 FQGNSA. The trim removed 4 bases at V and 2 bases at J, leaving 4 bases unmatched. The CDR3 covers 15 residues.

This sequence joins TRBV7-2 and TRBJ1-6; D is perhaps TRBD1 (5 bases). The CDR3 is 15 amino acids. With 1 base removed from V and 5 bases from J, the gap between germline ends came to 9 bases. Per germline, CDR1 SGHTA and CDR2 FQGNSA. This CDR3 is CASSLGGRDNSPLHF. DNA for the CDR3: TGTGCCAGCAGCTTAGGAGGCAGGGATAATTCACCCCTCCACTTT.

This chain uses TRBV19 with TRBJ2-5, with TRBD1 matching 8 bases. Matching the DNA end better, TRBJ2-7 makes the J call doubtful. The germline V gene has CDR1 LNHDA and CDR2 SQIVND (reference sequence). This CDR3 spans 15 amino acids. For the CDR3, the DNA is TGTGCCAGTAGTACGCTAGGACAGGGCATGAACGAGCAGTACTTC. It is translated as CASSTLGQGMNEQYF.

This clone has just a few counts. This chain joins TRBV4-3 and TRBJ2-1; 11 bases agree with TRBD1. The CDR3 is 15 amino acids. The ends lost 4 bases at V and 6 bases at J; junction bases unmatched: 5. Looked up from germline, CDR1 is LGHNA and CDR2 is YSLEER. This chain's CDR3 is CASSRIGTGGNEQFF. The CDR3 DNA is TGCGCCAGCAGCCGCATCGGGACAGGGGGCAATGAGCAGTTCTTC.